The next 5 T cell receptor beta chains were all read from a single sample in a study of blood T cells in healthy people across ages. Next came a second PCR, run for roughly 6 to 11 cycles, which used a sample-barcoded 5' primer along with a J-beta primer mix. A single record per CDR3 protein comes from TCRdb applying MiXCR to the 5' RACE reads. The table includes 500,000 to 700,000 distinct CDR3 sequences, about 28% detected once. Sequenced: blood. The origin of the receptors is a woman aged 80 or over in good health.

This clonotype came up a few times. A much bigger clone sits one base away, suggesting this may be a read error. This chain uses TRBV6-2 or TRBV6-3 with TRBJ2-1, with D possibly being TRBD1 (6 bases). The V and J ends lost 0 bases and 10 bases respectively, with 25 bases between them. The CDR3 runs 18 residues. Germline loops: CDR1 MNHEY, CDR2 SVGEGT. This CDR3 reads CASSYSLLRTGKASEQFF. For the CDR3, the DNA is TGTGCCAGCAGTTACTCTCTCCTAAGAACAGGGAAGGCCTCCGAGCAGTTCTTC.

This clonotype showed up many times. The V gene is TRBV5-4, the J gene TRBJ2-3, with TRBD1 matching 9 bases. Germline V gene data show CDR1 as SGHNT and CDR2 as YYREEE (reference sequence). The CDR3 spans 16 residues. After removal of 4 bases from V and 1 base from J, the junction contained 7 bases not matched to a gene. In DNA, the CDR3 is TGTGCCAGCAGCCTCTCGAGGACAGGGGGCACAGATACGCAGTATTTT. Its translation: CASSLSRTGGTDTQYF.

This clonotype was observed a handful of times. V gene TRBV5-6 combines with J gene TRBJ1-1, with 9 nucleotides matching TRBD1. Germline loops: CDR1 SGHDT, CDR2 YYEEEE. Germline trimming cut 4 bases from V and 0 bases from J; bases unmatched to any gene: 4. CDR3 length: 15 amino acids. The CDR3 sequence: CASSNRDRVNTEAFF. CDR3 in DNA: TGTGCCAGCAGCAACAGGGACAGGGTGAACACTGAAGCTTTCTTT.

Turning to this clonotype: This is likely a read error, given that the CDR3 carries no conserved phenylalanine or tryptophan at its end. The rearrangement uses TRBV5-1 and TRBJ2-5, with TRBD2 as a possible D gene (5 bases). This CDR3 is built from 14 residues. V gave up 0 bases and J gave up 5 bases, with 11 bases separating them. The germline V gene encodes CDR1 SGHRS and CDR2 YFSETQ. This CDR3 reads CASSLGLARETQYN. For the CDR3, the DNA is TGCGCCAGCAGCTTGGGGCTAGCCCGGGAGACCCAGTACAAC.

This rearrangement joins TRBV5-5 to TRBJ1-1; 12 bases map to TRBD1. This CDR3 contains 15 residues. V shed 4 bases, J shed 6 bases, and the junction held 7 bases outside the gene matches. The germline V gene has CDR1 SGHKS and CDR2 YYEKEE (reference sequence). The CDR3 region has the DNA TGTGCCAGCAGCCAGACCGGGACAGGGGGCCCTGAAGCTTTCTTT. The encoded protein is CASSQTGTGGPEAFF.